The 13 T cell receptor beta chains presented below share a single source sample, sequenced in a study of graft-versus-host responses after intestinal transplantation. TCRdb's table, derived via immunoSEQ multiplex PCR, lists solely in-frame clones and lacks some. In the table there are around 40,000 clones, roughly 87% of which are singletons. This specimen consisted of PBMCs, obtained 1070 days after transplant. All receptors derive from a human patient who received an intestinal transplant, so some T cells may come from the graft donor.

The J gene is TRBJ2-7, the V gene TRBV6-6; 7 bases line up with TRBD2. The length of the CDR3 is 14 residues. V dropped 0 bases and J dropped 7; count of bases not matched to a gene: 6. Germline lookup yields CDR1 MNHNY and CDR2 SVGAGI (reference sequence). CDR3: CASSYSWSGGEQYF. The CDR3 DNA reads TGTGCCAGCAGTTACTCTTGGTCCGGGGGGGAGCAGTACTTC.

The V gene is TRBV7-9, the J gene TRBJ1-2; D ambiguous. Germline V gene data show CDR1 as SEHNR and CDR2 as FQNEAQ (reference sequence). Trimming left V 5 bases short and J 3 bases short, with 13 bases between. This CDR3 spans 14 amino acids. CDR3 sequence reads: CASSLTPVDYGYTF. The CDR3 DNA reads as TGTGCCAGCAGCCTTACGCCGGTGGACTATGGCTACACCTTC.

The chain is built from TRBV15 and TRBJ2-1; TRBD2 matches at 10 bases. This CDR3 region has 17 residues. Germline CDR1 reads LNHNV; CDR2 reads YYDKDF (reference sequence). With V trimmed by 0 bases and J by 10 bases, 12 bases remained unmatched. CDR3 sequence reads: CATSRDILLAGANEQFF. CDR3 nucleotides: TGTGCCACCAGCAGAGATATATTGCTAGCGGGAGCTAACGAGCAGTTCTTC.

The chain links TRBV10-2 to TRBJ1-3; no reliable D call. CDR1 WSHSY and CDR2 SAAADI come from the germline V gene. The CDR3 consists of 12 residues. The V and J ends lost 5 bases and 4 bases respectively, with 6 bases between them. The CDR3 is CASSLEGNTIYF. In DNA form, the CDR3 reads TGCGCCAGCAGTCTGGAGGGAAACACCATATATTTT.

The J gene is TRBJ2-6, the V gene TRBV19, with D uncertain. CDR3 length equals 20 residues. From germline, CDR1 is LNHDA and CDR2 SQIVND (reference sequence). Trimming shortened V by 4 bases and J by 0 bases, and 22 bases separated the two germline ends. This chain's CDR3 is CASSTYLWRTASSGANVLTF. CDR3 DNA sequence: TGTGCCAGTAGTACCTACTTATGGAGAACCGCTAGCTCTGGGGCCAACGTCCTGACTTTC.

CDR3 DNA sequence: TGTGCCAGCAGCTTGCGACTAGCGGACACAGATACGCAGTATTTT. Protein: CASSLRLADTDTQYF. This sequence joins TRBV5-4 and TRBJ2-3; 9 nucleotides agree with TRBD2. The CDR3 runs to 15 residues. Germline assignment: CDR1 SGHNT and CDR2 YYREEE (reference sequence). Losses at the gene ends were 1 base for V and 2 bases for J; bases not matched to a gene: 2.

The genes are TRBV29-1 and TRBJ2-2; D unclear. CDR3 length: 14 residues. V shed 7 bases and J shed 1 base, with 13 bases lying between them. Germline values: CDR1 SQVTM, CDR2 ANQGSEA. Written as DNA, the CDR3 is TGCAGCGCCCTTTCTTACCTGAACACCGGGGAGCTGTTTTTT. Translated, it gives CSALSYLNTGELFF.

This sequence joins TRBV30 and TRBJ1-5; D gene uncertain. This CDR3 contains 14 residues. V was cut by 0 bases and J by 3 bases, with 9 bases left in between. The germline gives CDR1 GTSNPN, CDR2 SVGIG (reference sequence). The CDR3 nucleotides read TGTGCCTGGAGTGTAGGAGCCGACAATCAGCCCCAGCATTTT. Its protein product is CAWSVGADNQPQHF.

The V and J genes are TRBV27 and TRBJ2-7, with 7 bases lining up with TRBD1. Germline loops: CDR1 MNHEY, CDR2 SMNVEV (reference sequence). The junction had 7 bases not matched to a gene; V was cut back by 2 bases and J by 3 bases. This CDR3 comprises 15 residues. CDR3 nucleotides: TGTGCCAGCAGTTTAAGAGGGGGACAGTTCTACGAGCAGTACTTC. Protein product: CASSLRGGQFYEQYF.

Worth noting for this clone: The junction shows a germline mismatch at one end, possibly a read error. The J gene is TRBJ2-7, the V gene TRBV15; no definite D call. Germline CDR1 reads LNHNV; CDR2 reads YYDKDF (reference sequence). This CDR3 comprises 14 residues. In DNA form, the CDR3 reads TGTGCCACCAGCCGAGACCAAATATCCTACGAGCAGTACTTC. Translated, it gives CATSRDQISYEQYF.

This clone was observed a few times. The CDR3 loop reads CASSGGGVYEQYF. CDR3 sequence (DNA): TGTGCCAGTAGTGGAGGGGGTGTATACGAGCAGTACTTC. The V and J genes are TRBV19 and TRBJ2-7, with D possibly called TRBD1 or TRBD2 (6 bases each). Looked up from germline, CDR1 is LNHDA and CDR2 is SQIVND (reference sequence). The CDR3 runs 13 residues. V shed 5 bases and J shed 4 bases, with 12 bases lying between them.

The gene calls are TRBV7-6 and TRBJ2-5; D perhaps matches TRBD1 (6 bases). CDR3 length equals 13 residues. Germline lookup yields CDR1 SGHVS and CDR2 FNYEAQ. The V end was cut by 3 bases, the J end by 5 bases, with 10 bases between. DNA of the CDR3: TGTGCCAGCAGCTTCAGGGGTTCGGAGACCCAGTACTTC. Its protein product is CASSFRGSETQYF.

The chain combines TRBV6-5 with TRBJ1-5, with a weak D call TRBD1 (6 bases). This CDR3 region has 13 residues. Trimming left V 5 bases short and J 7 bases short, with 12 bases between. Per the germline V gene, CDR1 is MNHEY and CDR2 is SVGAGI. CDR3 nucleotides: TGTGCCAGCAGTCCTGGGGGCCCGCAGCCCCAGCATTTT. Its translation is CASSPGGPQPQHF.